This is a list of T cell receptor beta chains from one sample in a study of blood T cell repertoires in COVID-19. The assay was immunoSEQ multiplex PCR, and TCRdb's table has in-frame clones only and misses some. The sample holds some 160,000 clones; 85% to 90% are singletons and the top ten take 10%. The sequencing input was peripheral blood. These receptors were obtained from a woman in her seventies with COVID-19, enrolled during active disease. Each CDR3 is given with its conserved first and last residue. The D gene is left open where the match is weak. For some rows the clone size is stated as once, few or many, or as a class when expanded; others skip it.

d_call,clone_size,v_call,j_call,cdr3_nt,cdr3_aa
TRBD1,.,TRBV28,TRBJ2-6,TGTGCCAGCAGTGGACAGGGGATCGGGGCCAACGTCCTGACTTTC,CASSGQGIGANVLTF
.,.,TRBV29-1,TRBJ1-2,TGCAGCGTTGAAAATCGGGCCAGGGAGGCAAGCGGCTACACCTTC,CSVENRAREASGYTF
.,.,TRBV5-1,TRBJ1-4,TGCGCCAGCAGCCCCATCGGGGTTCGAAATGAAAAACTGTTTTTT,CASSPIGVRNEKLFF
.,.,TRBV12-5,TRBJ1-2,TGTGCTAGTGCTCTCCACCGTGGGCAGGACTATAACATGAGAGGCTACACCTTC,CASALHRGQDYNMRGYTF
.,few,TRBV5-8,TRBJ2-7,TGTGCCAGCAGCTTTCAAACCGGCTACGAGCAGTACTTC,CASSFQTGYEQYF
TRBD2,.,TRBV7-7,TRBJ2-2,TGTGCTAGCAGCTCTAGCGGGGGGTCCACCGGGGAGCTGTTTTTT,CASSSSGGSTGELFF
TRBD1,.,TRBV5-1,TRBJ2-7,TGCGCCAGCAGCTACGAGTTAAGACAGGGGACGTACGAGCAGTACTTC,CASSYELRQGTYEQYF
.,.,TRBV20-1,TRBJ2-2,TGCAGTGCTAGCGGGTCCGGGGAGCTGTTTTTT,CSASGSGELFF
.,.,TRBV27,TRBJ1-3,TGTGCCAGCAGTTTAGAAGGGGGCTCTGGAAACACCATATATTTT,CASSLEGGSGNTIYF
.,.,TRBV19,TRBJ1-5,TGTGCCAGTAGTATGGAGGGTTTTGGCAATCAGCCCCAGCATTTT,CASSMEGFGNQPQHF
TRBD1,.,TRBV27,TRBJ1-2,TGTGCCAGCAGTATCGGACAGGGTAGTGGCTACACCTTC,CASSIGQGSGYTF
.,.,TRBV28,TRBJ1-3,TGTGCCAGCAGATTCGTGGGGGCTTCTAGCTCTGGAAACACCATATATTTT,CASRFVGASSSGNTIYF
TRBD2,.,TRBV5-1,TRBJ2-7,TGCGCCAGCAGCGCCGGGAGGGGGGCCCATAGCTCCTACGAGCAGTACTTC,CASSAGRGAHSSYEQYF
TRBD1,.,TRBV2,TRBJ1-6,TGTGCCAGCAGTTGGACAGGGTATAATTCACCCCTCCACTTT,CASSWTGYNSPLHF
.,.,TRBV9,TRBJ2-1,TGTGCCAGCAGCGTCCGGTTCGAGGAAAATGAGCAGTTCTTC,CASSVRFEENEQFF
.,.,TRBV7-9,TRBJ1-2,TGTGCCAGCAGCTCTAATGATGGCTACACCTTC,CASSSNDGYTF
.,.,TRBV12-2,TRBJ1-6,TGTGCAAGTCGCTCTCTGGGACACAGCTCCTATAATTCACCCCTCCACTTT,CASRSLGHSSYNSPLHF
TRBD2,.,TRBV19,TRBJ2-1,TGTGCCAGTAGTATAAAGCGGGGGGGCTCGGGCTCCTACAATGAGCAGTTCTTC,CASSIKRGGSGSYNEQFF
.,.,TRBV5-1,TRBJ1-6,TGCGCCAGCAGCTTCCAGGGTAGCGGGTCACCCCTCCACTTT,CASSFQGSGSPLHF
.,.,TRBV9,TRBJ1-5,TGTGCCAGCAGCCCCCACCAGGGACTCAATCAGCCCCAGCATTTT,CASSPHQGLNQPQHF
TRBD2,.,TRBV2,TRBJ2-2,TGTGCCAGCAGCGCCGCTAGCGGACACACCGGGGAGCTGTTTTTT,CASSAASGHTGELFF
.,.,TRBV4-1,TRBJ1-6,TGCGCCAGCAGCCAAGACGGTCCAGGGGATAATTCACCCCTCCACTTT,CASSQDGPGDNSPLHF
.,.,TRBV30,TRBJ1-1,TGTGCCTGGAGTGTACGGGGGAACACTGAAGCTTTCTTT,CAWSVRGNTEAFF
.,.,TRBV7-9,TRBJ1-4,TGTGCCAGCAGCCCTAAAGGGGCTACTAATGAAAAACTGTTTTTT,CASSPKGATNEKLFF
.,.,TRBV29-1,TRBJ1-2,TGCAGCGTTGAGTCCCAGGGCTCGGTGGGCTATGGCTACACCTTC,CSVESQGSVGYGYTF
.,once,TRBV19,TRBJ2-7,TGTGCCAGTAGTCCCCGACAGGACCTTTACTACGAGCAGTACTTC,CASSPRQDLYYEQYF
TRBD1,.,TRBV19,TRBJ1-6,TGTGCCACTAGAGGGACAGGGAGGGGATCACCCCTCCACTTT,CATRGTGRGSPLHF
.,.,TRBV28,TRBJ1-1,TGTGCCAGCAGCTCGGGAACTGTGACTGAAGCTTTCTTT,CASSSGTVTEAFF
TRBD2,.,TRBV9,TRBJ2-6,TGTGCCAGCAGCGCGAGGACTAGCGGGTACTCTGGGGCCAACGTCCTGACTTTC,CASSARTSGYSGANVLTF
.,.,TRBV19,TRBJ2-1,TGTGCCAGTAGTATCCCGGGTGAGCAGTTCTTC,CASSIPGEQFF
.,.,TRBV30,TRBJ1-1,TGTGCCTGGAAACAAAGGGGCGAAGCTTTCTTT,CAWKQRGEAFF
TRBD1,.,TRBV7-8,TRBJ2-7,TGTGCCAGCAGCCAACAGGGGAATCCCTACGAGCAGTACTTC,CASSQQGNPYEQYF
TRBD2,.,TRBV5-5,TRBJ2-5,TGTGCCAGCAGCCCTATTAGCGGGGGGCCCGGGGAGACCCAGTACTTC,CASSPISGGPGETQYF
.,.,TRBV2,TRBJ1-1,TGTGCCAGCAGCAAACAGGTAACGAACACTGAAGCTTTCTTT,CASSKQVTNTEAFF
.,.,TRBV5-4,TRBJ1-2,TGTGCCAGCAGCTTGGTATCGACAAACTATGGCTACACCTTC,CASSLVSTNYGYTF
.,.,TRBV18,TRBJ1-3,TGTGCCAGCTCACCGGTAATGAGCTCTGGAAACACCATATATTTT,CASSPVMSSGNTIYF
.,.,TRBV27,TRBJ1-2,TGTGCCAGCAGTTTAAACCCTCACAATAGGAGGATTGGCTACACCTTC,CASSLNPHNRRIGYTF
.,once,TRBV28,TRBJ1-5,TGTGCCAGCAGTTCAGGGCAGTGGGGCAATCAGCCCCAGCATTTT,CASSSGQWGNQPQHF
.,.,TRBV15,TRBJ1-6,TGTGCCACCAGCAACCCTCAGGAAGATTCACCCCTCCACTTT,CATSNPQEDSPLHF
TRBD2,.,TRBV5-1,TRBJ2-1,TGCGCCAGCAGCTATGGACTAGCGGGGGCCGAGTACTACAATGAGCAGTTCTTC,CASSYGLAGAEYYNEQFF
.,.,TRBV5-6,TRBJ1-6,TGTGCCAGCAGCTTGGCTGGAGGGGATTATTCACCCCTCCACTTT,CASSLAGGDYSPLHF
TRBD1,.,TRBV6-5,TRBJ1-2,TGTGCCAGCATTCCGGGACAGGGGGCTTTTGGCTACACCTTC,CASIPGQGAFGYTF
.,.,TRBV28,TRBJ1-6,TGTGCCAGCAGTGCCTCGGGGGGCCGCTCACCCCTCCACTTT,CASSASGGRSPLHF
TRBD1,.,TRBV7-8,TRBJ2-1,TGTGCCAGCAGCCACCGACAGGGGGCGAGGAATGAGCAGTTCTTC,CASSHRQGARNEQFF
TRBD2,.,TRBV3-1/TRBV3-2,TRBJ2-7,TGTGCCAGCAGCCATGTCTTCGGGGGGGTCCACGAGCAGTACTTC,CASSHVFGGVHEQYF
TRBD2,once,TRBV6-5,TRBJ2-3,TGTGCCAGCAGTTTGACTAGCGGGGGCCCAATGGAGCAGTATTTT,CASSLTSGGPMEQYF
TRBD1,.,TRBV3-1/TRBV3-2,TRBJ1-5,TGTGCCAGCAGCCAGGGGACAGGGGTAGGCCAGCCCCAGCATTTT,CASSQGTGVGQPQHF
TRBD1,.,TRBV28,TRBJ1-4,TGTGCCAGCAGTGGGACAGCTAATGAAAAACTGTTTTTT,CASSGTANEKLFF
.,once,TRBV28,TRBJ1-5,TGTGCCAGCAGACAACAGGGTGCGAGCAATCAGCCCCAGCATTTT,CASRQQGASNQPQHF
TRBD2,.,TRBV14,TRBJ2-1,TGTGCCAGCAGCCCTCTAACGGGGGGGACTCACAATGAGCAGTTCTTC,CASSPLTGGTHNEQFF
TRBD2,.,TRBV15,TRBJ2-6,TGTGCCCCGAGAGTAGTGGAGAGCGGGGGCCACTCTGGGGCCAACGTCCTGACTTTC,CAPRVVESGGHSGANVLTF
.,.,TRBV3-1/TRBV3-2,TRBJ1-2,TGTGCCAGCAGCCAAGATCCCAGTGTGGACTATGGCTACACCTTC,CASSQDPSVDYGYTF
.,few,TRBV12-3/TRBV12-4,TRBJ2-5,TGTGCCAGCAGTTTCAGTAACCAAGAGACCCAGTACTTC,CASSFSNQETQYF
.,.,TRBV24-1,TRBJ2-6,TGTGCCACCAGTGATTGGACTGTCTCCGGGGCCAACGTCCTGACTTTC,CATSDWTVSGANVLTF
TRBD1,.,TRBV2,TRBJ1-2,TGTGCCAGCAGGGGAACACAGGGGTCTTATGGCTACACCTTC,CASRGTQGSYGYTF
TRBD2,.,TRBV4-2,TRBJ2-1,TGTGCCAGCAGCCAAGGCCCGGGAGGGGGTGAGCAGTTCTTC,CASSQGPGGGEQFF
.,.,TRBV2,TRBJ1-2,TGTGCCAGCAGTGTTGAGGACTATGGCTACACCTTC,CASSVEDYGYTF
.,once,TRBV28,TRBJ1-1,TGTGCCAGCAGTCCAACGATTGTCAGGGCCCTAAACACTGAAGCTTTCTTT,CASSPTIVRALNTEAFF
.,.,TRBV10-3,TRBJ1-5,TGTGCCATCGCGGCGGATAGCAATCAGCCCCAGCATTTT,CAIAADSNQPQHF
.,.,TRBV5-4,TRBJ1-1,TGTGCCAGCAGCCAATCGGGGAGATACACTGAAGCTTTCTTT,CASSQSGRYTEAFF